This passage covers 24 T cell receptor beta chains from one sample sequenced in a study of T cells in Graves' hyperthyroidism and ophthalmopathy. There were TCR beta CDR3 regions amplified from RNA transcripts. Primed by the HTBI set, a first-round RT-PCR was run on the TCR CDR3. Via MiXCR, TCRdb re-called the multiplex PCR reads, giving one row per CDR3 protein. The table records 300,000 to 400,000 distinct CDR3 sequences, roughly 13% of them present only once. The sample taken for sequencing was blood. These receptors all come from a woman aged 55-69 years with Graves' hyperthyroidism.

This clonotype came up a few times. The chain uses TRBV2 and TRBJ1-5; 9 bases map to TRBD1. CDR1 and CDR2 from the germline V gene are SNHLY and FYNNEI. This CDR3 contains 14 residues. V shed 8 bases and J 1 base; nucleotides not matched to a gene: 3. The DNA for the CDR3 is TGTGCCAGCGCGGACAGGGGAAGCAATCAGCCCCAGCATTTT. Its translation: CASADRGSNQPQHF.

This clonotype was detected ten times or more. The rearrangement joins TRBV7-8 to TRBJ2-5, with a tentative D call TRBD1 (6 bases). This CDR3 comprises 15 residues. CDR1 and CDR2 from the germline V gene are SGHVS and FQNEAQ. The ends were cut back, 4 bases at V and 5 bases at J, with 17 bases in the middle. CDR3 region: CASSSRGQFRETQYF. CDR3 sequence (DNA): TGTGCCAGCAGCTCACGTGGACAGTTTCGGGAGACCCAGTACTTC. Complete variable domain (other parts from reference TRBV7-8 and TRBJ2-5): GAGVSQSPRYKVAKRGQDVALRCDPISGHVSLFWYQQALGQGPEFLTYFQNEAQLDKSGLPSDRFFAERPEGSVSTLKIQRTQQEDSAVYLCASSSRGQFRETQYFGPGTRLLVL.

The rearrangement joins TRBV6-2 or TRBV6-3 to TRBJ1-5; D is perhaps TRBD1 (6 bases). V lost 8 bases and J 3 bases, leaving 11 bases between the germline ends. This CDR3 is 13 amino acids long. CDR1 and CDR2 from the germline V gene are MNHEY and SVGEGT. CDR3 protein: CASVGQTNQPQHF. The CDR3 DNA reads TGTGCCAGCGTCGGACAGACCAATCAGCCCCAGCATTTT.

The table lists this clonotype with many counts. The rearrangement links TRBV3-1 to TRBJ2-7; D may correspond to TRBD1 or TRBD2 (5 bases each). V lost 8 bases and J 0 bases, leaving 11 bases between the germline ends. Germline V gene lookup returns CDR1 LGHDT and CDR2 YNNKEL (reference sequence). CDR3 length: 13 amino acids. The CDR3 reads CASGAGASYEQYF. CDR3 coding DNA: TGTGCCAGCGGGGCGGGCGCCTCCTACGAGCAGTACTTC.

This clonotype was seen ten or more times. DNA for the CDR3: TGCGCCAGCAGTCCGCTAGCGGCCTCCTACGAGCAGTACTTC. This gives the protein CASSPLAASYEQYF. V and J are TRBV5-1 and TRBJ2-7, with 7 bases lining up with TRBD2. CDR1 and CDR2 from the germline V gene are SGHRS and YFSETQ. Unmatched junction bases numbered 5, after V lost 5 bases and J lost 0 bases. The CDR3 spans 14 residues.

This clonotype occurred many times. V gene TRBV7-9 combines with J gene TRBJ2-7; D is unresolved. Looked up from germline, CDR1 is SEHNR and CDR2 is FQNEAQ (reference sequence). This CDR3 contains 12 residues. The V and J ends lost 5 bases and 6 bases respectively, with 11 bases between them. DNA of the CDR3: TGTGCCAGCAGCCTCGGTAGTGCCGAGCAGTACTTC. Translating gives CASSLGSAEQYF.

Note on this clonotype: A much bigger clone sits one base away, suggesting this may be a read error. The V and J genes are TRBV5-1 and TRBJ2-3; possibly TRBD2 for D (7 bases). The CDR3 loop spans 16 amino acids. Germline lookup yields CDR1 SGHRS and CDR2 YFSETQ. The CDR3 DNA reads as TGCGCCGGCAGCGCCGTCGCGGCGGGGGCTTTCGATACGCAGTATTTT. Translation gives CAGSAVAAGAFDTQYF.

In its sample, this clonotype was seen once. The chain is built from TRBV19 and TRBJ1-2; 9 positions match TRBD1. J lost 0 bases, V lost 8 bases, and 4 bases had no gene match. The CDR3 has 14 residues. From germline, CDR1 is LNHDA and CDR2 SQIVND (reference sequence). CDR3 in amino acids: CASVGQGTNYGYTF. In DNA form, the CDR3 reads TGTGCCAGTGTAGGACAGGGGACTAACTATGGCTACACCTTC.

Ten or more counts support this clonotype. The chain carries TRBV9 and TRBJ1-1; the D gene is possibly TRBD1 (6 bases). This CDR3 comprises 15 residues. Germline lookup yields CDR1 SGDLS and CDR2 YYNGEE. V lost 3 bases, J lost 0 bases, and 12 bases lay in between. The CDR3 DNA follows: TGTGCCAGCAGCGCAGGGGCTTCCTTGAACACTGAAGCTTTCTTT. Its translation: CASSAGASLNTEAFF.

This clonotype was seen ten or more times. The chain uses TRBV27 and TRBJ1-4, with D unclear. CDR1 is MNHEY and CDR2 is SMNVEV in the germline V gene (reference sequence). CDR3 size: 15 residues. Trimming took off 7 bases at V and 0 bases at J, with 12 bases between the two ends. Here the CDR3 reads CASTAAAATNEKLFF. CDR3 coding DNA: TGTGCCAGCACTGCGGCGGCGGCAACTAATGAAAAACTGTTTTTT. The whole variable domain, filled in from reference TRBV27 and TRBJ1-4, reads EAQVTQNPRYLITVTGKKLTVTCSQNMNHEYMSWYRQDPGLGLRQIYYSMNVEVTDKGDVPEGYKVSRKEKRNFPLILESPSPNQTSLYFCASTAAAATNEKLFFGSGTQLSVL.

For this clonotype: The junction differs from germline at one of its ends, possibly a read error. V and J are TRBV2 and TRBJ1-5; D perhaps matches TRBD1 (5 bases). The CDR3 runs to 13 residues. Germline V gene lookup returns CDR1 SNHLY and CDR2 FYNNEI. For the CDR3, the DNA is TGTGCCATCAGTGAGTGGGGGAATCAGCCCCAGCATTTT. Protein sequence: CAISEWGNQPQHF. Variable domain in full (rest from reference TRBV2 and TRBJ1-5): EPEVTQTPSHQVTQMGQEVILRCVPISNHLYFYWYRQILGQKVEFLVSFYNNEISEKSEIFDDQFSVERPDGSNFTLKIRSTKLEDSAMYFCAISEWGNQPQHFGDGTRLSIL.

This clonotype was seen many times. The J gene is TRBJ2-7, the V gene TRBV10-3, with TRBD2 matching over 7 bases. Germline V lookup: CDR1 ENHRY, CDR2 SYGVKD. CDR3 length: 13 residues. Unmatched junction bases numbered 9, after V lost 6 bases and J lost 7 bases. The CDR3 DNA reads as TGTGCCATCAGAAGACTAGCTCGTGGGGAGCAGTACTTC. Its protein product is CAIRRLARGEQYF.

This clonotype was counted many times. The V call is TRBV20-1, the J call TRBJ2-1; D unresolved. Germline CDR1 reads DFQATT; CDR2 reads SNEGSKA (reference sequence). The V gene lost 1 base and the J gene lost 12 bases, with 19 bases spanning the gap. The CDR3 runs to 14 residues. The CDR3, as DNA: TGCAGTGCTAGAGGATCGGGCGAGGAGTTGGTGCAGTTCTTC. Its translation: CSARGSGEELVQFF.

There are many counts of this clonotype. The chain uses TRBV9 and TRBJ1-4, with a tentative D call TRBD1 (6 bases). V was trimmed by 4 bases and J by 8 bases, leaving 18 bases between them. The CDR3 extends over 15 amino acids. The germline CDR1 and CDR2 sequences are SGDLS and YYNGEE. CDR3 nucleotides: TGTGCCAGCAGCCGTAGTAGTCCCCAGGGGGAAAAACTGTTTTTT. Protein product: CASSRSSPQGEKLFF.

J is TRBJ1-6 and V is TRBV4-1; 7 positions match TRBD1. The germline gives CDR1 MGHRA, CDR2 YSYEKL. Trimming at V came to 4 bases and at J to 9 bases, leaving 6 bases not matched to a gene. The CDR3 totals 14 residues. The DNA for the CDR3 is TGCGCCAGCAGCCGCCGGGACAGCCGTTCACCCCTCCACTTT. This encodes CASSRRDSRSPLHF.

This clonotype was detected a few times. V is TRBV19 and J is TRBJ2-2, with unresolved D. From germline, CDR1 is LNHDA and CDR2 SQIVND (reference sequence). This CDR3 is built from 13 residues. Trimming left V 6 bases short and J 7 bases short, with 12 bases between. The CDR3 nucleotides are TGTGCCAGTAGGGGCCTGTTGGGCGGGGAGCTGTTTTTT. It specifies CASRGLLGGELFF. The variable domain in full, with the rest retrieved from reference TRBV19 and TRBJ2-2, is DGGITQSPKYLFRKEGQNVTLSCEQNLNHDAMYWYRQDPGQGLRLIYYSQIVNDFQKGDIAEGYSVSREKKESFPLTVTSAQKNPTAFYLCASRGLLGGELFFGEGSRLTVL.

This clonotype was detected only once. The limits of the CDR3 on the DNA are not certain, so only TCRdb's listed CDR3 is given. The V call is TRBV11-2, the J call TRBJ2-2; the table assigns TRBD2, which was not confirmed against the DNA. From its first to its last residue, the CDR3 has 21 amino acids. Germline CDR1 SGHAT, CDR2 FQNNGV. The CDR3 sequence is CASSFYICSARDPKNTGELFF.

In this sample, this clonotype turned up many times. The rearrangement links TRBV24-1 to TRBJ2-1; D perhaps matches TRBD1 (5 bases). Germline assignment: CDR1 KGHDR and CDR2 SFDVKD. Trimming removed 0 bases at V and 8 bases at J, with 7 bases between. The CDR3 is made up of 13 amino acids. The CDR3 DNA reads as TGTGCCACCAGTGATTTGCAGGGCCATGAGCAGTTCTTC. Translation: CATSDLQGHEQFF.

The table lists this clonotype with many counts. The gene calls are TRBV12-3 or TRBV12-4 and TRBJ2-2; TRBD2 matches at 9 bases. Losses at the gene ends were 5 bases for V and 6 bases for J; bases not matched to a gene: 10. The CDR3 spans 16 residues. The CDR3 DNA reads TGTGCCAGCAGTCCACGTCTAGCGGGAAGGGCCGGGGAGCTGTTTTTT. It specifies CASSPRLAGRAGELFF.

In this sample, this clonotype turned up a few times. The V and J genes are TRBV5-8 and TRBJ2-1; D call uncertain. The CDR3 contains 15 residues. Germline V gene data show CDR1 as SGHTS and CDR2 as YDEGEE. V gave up 0 bases and J gave up 5 bases, with 12 bases separating them. The CDR3 DNA reads TGTGCCAGCAGCTTGGGAACTCGAGAAGACAATGAGCAGTTCTTC. Its protein is CASSLGTREDNEQFF.

This clonotype came up a few times. The V and J genes are TRBV30 and TRBJ1-1, with D perhaps TRBD1 (5 bases). The CDR3 covers 12 residues. CDR1 GTSNPN and CDR2 SVGIG come from the germline V gene (reference sequence). Trimming shortened V by 3 bases and J by 10 bases, and 15 bases separated the two germline ends. CDR3 residues: CAWSPLRGSAFF. The CDR3 region has the DNA TGTGCCTGGAGCCCATTGCGGGGGTCAGCTTTCTTT.

At least ten counts were recorded for this clonotype. The chain carries TRBV7-8 and TRBJ2-3, with 7 nucleotides matching TRBD1. In germline, CDR1 is SGHVS, CDR2 FQNEAQ. J gave up 2 bases and V 4 bases, and 9 bases lay outside the gene matches. CDR3 length equals 16 residues. The CDR3 DNA reads as TGTGCCAGCAGCTCACAGGGGTGGGCACACACAGATACGCAGTATTTT. Residues: CASSSQGWAHTDTQYF.

This sequence joins TRBV27 and TRBJ2-7; D unclear. This CDR3 region has 11 residues. V dropped 3 bases and J dropped 6 bases, with 6 bases sitting between them. Germline CDR1 reads MNHEY; CDR2 reads SMNVEV (reference sequence). In nucleotides, the CDR3 is TGTGCCAGCAGTTTCGGCTCCGAGCAGTACTTC. Translating it yields CASSFGSEQYF.

This clonotype was seen repeatedly, ten times or more. A read error may be the cause here, since a much bigger clone is one base away. The chain links TRBV18 to TRBJ1-1; the D is unclear. V was clipped by 2 bases and J by 1 base, with 5 bases between them. The CDR3 is 13 amino acids. The germline V gene has CDR1 KGHSH and CDR2 LQKENI. CDR3 loop: CASSPNENTEAFF. CDR3 bases: TGTGCCAGCTCACCAAACGAGAACACTGAAGCTTTCTTT.